These 7 T cell receptor beta chains were sequenced from one sample in a study of beta chain features in type 1 diabetes. These receptors' targets are unknown. The study, taken as a whole, reports: Patients with Type 1 diabetes showed moderately but significantly shorter TCRB CDR3s in all four CD4+ subsets.

The investigators reverse transcribed all of the isolated RNA, so they sequenced expressed TCRB transcripts. Sequencing used immunoSEQ multiplex PCR; TCRdb keeps in-frame clones, though not all of them. Here the sample spans 500,000 to 800,000 clones, roughly 12% being singletons. Sequenced: naive CD4+ T cells from blood. These receptors all stem from a man aged 25-45 years with type 1 diabetes.

This clone was picked up a small number of times. Other DNA sequences in this sample translate to the same CDR3. The chain combines TRBV18 with TRBJ1-5; no reliable D call. This CDR3 region has 13 residues. The V end lost 2 bases, the J end lost 4 bases, and 6 bases lay between the germline ends. Germline CDR1 is KGHSH and CDR2 is LQKENI. The chain's CDR3 is CASSPGNNQPQHF. As DNA, the CDR3 is TGTGCCAGCTCACCAGGGAATAATCAGCCCCAGCATTTT. The full variable domain, with the rest looked up from reference TRBV18 and TRBJ1-5, is NAGVMQNPRHLVRRRGQEARLRCSPMKGHSHVYWYRQLPEEGLKFMVYLQKENIIDESGMPKERFSAEFPKEGPSILRIQQVVRGDSAAYFCASSPGNNQPQHFGDGTRLSIL.

The chain links TRBV18 to TRBJ2-5, with D unresolved. Trimming stripped 3 bases from V and 1 base from J, with 9 bases between. CDR3 length equals 14 residues. Germline V lookup: CDR1 KGHSH, CDR2 LQKENI. CDR3 residues: CASSPGPGQETQYF. The CDR3 coding sequence is TGTGCCAGCTCACCGGGTCCAGGCCAAGAGACCCAGTACTTC.

The chain carries TRBV29-1 and TRBJ2-7, with D possibly called TRBD1 or TRBD2 (5 bases each). Between the trimmed V and J ends, which lost 7 bases and 3 bases, there was a span of 7 bases. The length of the CDR3 is 10 residues. In germline, CDR1 is SQVTM, CDR2 ANQGSEA. The CDR3 protein is CSGGDYEQYF. The DNA for the CDR3 is TGCAGCGGAGGGGACTACGAGCAGTACTTC.

The table lists this clone with a few counts. The chain links TRBV7-8 to TRBJ2-1; the match to TRBD2 covers 13 bases. The CDR3 is made up of 18 amino acids. Germline V gives CDR1 SGHVS, CDR2 FQNEAQ. Trimming cost V 1 base and J 1 base; bases outside gene matches: 4. The CDR3: CASSLGLTSGGSYNEQFF. DNA of the CDR3: TGTGCCAGCAGCTTAGGACTGACTAGCGGGGGGTCCTACAATGAGCAGTTCTTC.

The chain is built from TRBV7-2 and TRBJ2-3; 9 positions agree with TRBD2. This CDR3 contains 18 residues. Losses at the gene ends were 2 bases for V and 0 bases for J; bases not matched to a gene: 9. Germline values: CDR1 SGHTA, CDR2 FQGNSA. The CDR3 DNA follows: TGTGCCAGCAGCTTACTGTACAGCGGGGGGCTTAGCACAGATACGCAGTATTTT. Protein: CASSLLYSGGLSTDTQYF.

In this sample, this clone turned up a few times. CDR3 coding DNA: TGTGCCAGTAGTTGGCGGGTTAGCACAGATACGCAGTATTTT. It is translated as CASSWRVSTDTQYF. The V and J genes are TRBV19 and TRBJ2-3; tentatively, D is TRBD2 (5 bases). The V gene lost 5 bases and the J gene lost 0 bases, with 9 bases spanning the gap. The length of the CDR3 is 14 residues. Per the germline V gene, CDR1 is LNHDA and CDR2 is SQIVND (reference sequence).

The chain links TRBV25-1 to TRBJ1-3, with TRBD1 matching 7 bases. Trimming took 5 bases from V and 4 from J; bases not matched to a gene: 2. The CDR3 is made up of 13 amino acids. CDR1 is MGHDK, CDR2 SYGVNS, per germline. In DNA form, the CDR3 reads TGTGCCAGCAGTCGGACAGGAGGAAACACCATATATTTT. Its translation is CASSRTGGNTIYF.